Listed here are 5 T cell receptor beta chains from one sample, sequenced in a study of cytomegalovirus exposure and HLA in healthy donors. Primers included in the PCR were 60 Vbeta and 13 Jbeta primers. The method was immunoSEQ multiplex PCR; TCRdb's version includes in-frame clones alone and lacks a portion of them. The top ten hold 8% to 9% of the sample, which has around 110,000 clones, around two thirds seen once. Sequenced: PBMCs. Every receptor here comes from a woman in her forties in good health and CMV-seropositive.

CDR3 in amino acids: CSVPGGIAGGWGETQYF. The CDR3, as DNA: TGCAGCGTGCCCGGGGGTATAGCGGGAGGGTGGGGGGAGACCCAGTACTTC. The V gene is TRBV29-1, the J gene TRBJ2-5, with 11 bases that match TRBD2. Per the germline V gene, CDR1 is SQVTM and CDR2 is ANQGSEA. This CDR3 region has 17 residues. The V and J ends lost 6 bases and 5 bases, in that order; junction bases with no gene match: 17.

The chain is built from TRBV28 and TRBJ1-6; D possibly corresponds to TRBD1 (5 bases). Deletions cut 3 bases from V and 10 bases from J, with 16 bases between. In germline, CDR1 is MDHEN, CDR2 SYDVKM. The CDR3 covers 15 residues. The CDR3 region is CASSFSGGDTSPLHF. Written as DNA, the CDR3 is TGTGCCAGCAGTTTCTCGGGGGGGGATACGTCACCCCTCCACTTT.

The chain recombines TRBV28 with TRBJ1-5, with D possibly being TRBD1 (6 bases). The germline CDR1 and CDR2 sequences are MDHEN and SYDVKM. The CDR3 extends over 17 amino acids. V lost 7 bases and J 5 bases, leaving 24 bases between the germline ends. CDR3 sequence (DNA): TGTGCCAGCACCCCTAGAGGGGGACTCGCGGGAGATCAGCCCCAGCATTTT. Translated: CASTPRGGLAGDQPQHF.

There are a few counts of this clone. This rearrangement joins TRBV29-1 to TRBJ1-1, with 8 bases aligning to TRBD1. Germline loops: CDR1 SQVTM, CDR2 ANQGSEA. Trimming at V came to 4 bases and at J to 4 bases, leaving 5 bases not matched to a gene. The CDR3 spans 13 residues. The CDR3 spells CSVANRGSTEAFF. CDR3 nucleotide sequence: TGCAGCGTTGCCAACAGGGGGAGCACTGAAGCTTTCTTT.

This clone appeared once. V gene TRBV14 combines with J gene TRBJ1-2; no reliable D call. V dropped 3 bases and J dropped 4 bases, with 6 bases sitting between them. CDR3 size: 12 residues. Germline CDR1 is SGHDN and CDR2 is FVKESK. CDR3 nucleotides: TGTGCCAGCAGCCAGACAATCTATGGCTACACCTTC. It encodes CASSQTIYGYTF.